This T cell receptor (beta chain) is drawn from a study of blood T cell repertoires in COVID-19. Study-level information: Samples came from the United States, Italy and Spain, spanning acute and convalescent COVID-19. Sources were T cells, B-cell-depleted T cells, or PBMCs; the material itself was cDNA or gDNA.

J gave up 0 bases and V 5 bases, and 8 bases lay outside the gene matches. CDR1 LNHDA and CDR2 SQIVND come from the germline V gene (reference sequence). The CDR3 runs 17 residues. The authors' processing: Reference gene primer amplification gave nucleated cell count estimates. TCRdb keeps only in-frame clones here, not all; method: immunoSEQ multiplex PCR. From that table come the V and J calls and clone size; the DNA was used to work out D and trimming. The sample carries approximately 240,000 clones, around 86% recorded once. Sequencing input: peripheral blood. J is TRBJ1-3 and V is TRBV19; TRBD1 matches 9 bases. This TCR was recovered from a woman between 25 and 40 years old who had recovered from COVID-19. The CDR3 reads CASSRDRDGTSGNTIYF. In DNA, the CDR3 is TGTGCCAGTAGTCGGGACAGGGATGGGACCTCTGGAAACACCATATATTTT.